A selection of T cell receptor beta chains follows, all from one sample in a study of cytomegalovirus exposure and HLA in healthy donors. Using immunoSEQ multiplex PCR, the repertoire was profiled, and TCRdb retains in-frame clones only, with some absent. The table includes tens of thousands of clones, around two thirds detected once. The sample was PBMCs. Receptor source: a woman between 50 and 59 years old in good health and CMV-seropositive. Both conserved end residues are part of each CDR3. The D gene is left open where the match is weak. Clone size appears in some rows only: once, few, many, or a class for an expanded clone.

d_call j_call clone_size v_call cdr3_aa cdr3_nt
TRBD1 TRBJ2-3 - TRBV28 CASLSGQGTDTQYF TGTGCCAGCCTATCGGGACAGGGGACAGATACGCAGTATTTT
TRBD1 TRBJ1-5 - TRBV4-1 CASSQDWRGDRAQHF TGCGCCAGCAGCCAAGATTGGAGGGGGGACAGGGCCCAGCATTTT
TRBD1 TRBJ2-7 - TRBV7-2 CASSSPGTGYGEQYF TGTGCCAGCAGCTCCCCCGGGACAGGGTATGGCGAGCAGTACTTC
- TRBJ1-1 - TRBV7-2 CASSLAWAPPTEAFF TGTGCCAGCAGCTTAGCGTGGGCCCCCCCTACTGAAGCTTTCTTT
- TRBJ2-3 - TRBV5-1 CASSLATDTDTQYF TGCGCCAGCAGCTTGGCCACTGACACAGATACGCAGTATTTT
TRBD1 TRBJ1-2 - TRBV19 CASSIREGGPMSGYTF TGTGCCAGTAGTATAAGGGAAGGGGGCCCCATGAGTGGCTACACCTTC
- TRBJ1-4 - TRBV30 CAWGDSKKLFF TGTGCCTGGGGTGACAGTAAAAAACTGTTTTTT
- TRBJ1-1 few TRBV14 CASSQDRRGTEAFF TGTGCCAGCAGCCAAGATCGGAGGGGCACTGAAGCTTTCTTT
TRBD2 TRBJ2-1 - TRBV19 CASSSGLAGGDNEQFF TGTGCCAGTAGTAGCGGACTAGCGGGAGGTGACAATGAGCAGTTCTTC
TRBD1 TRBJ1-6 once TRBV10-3 CAISDPGQGAGSPLHF TGTGCCATCAGTGACCCGGGACAGGGGGCAGGATCACCCCTCCACTTT
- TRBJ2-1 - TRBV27 CASSAYWGNYNEQFF TGTGCCAGCAGTGCCTACTGGGGCAACTACAATGAGCAGTTCTTC
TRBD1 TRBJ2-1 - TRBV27 CASSYLQDREQFF TGTGCCAGCAGTTACCTCCAGGACAGGGAGCAGTTCTTC
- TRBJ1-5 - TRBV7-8 CASSLGGRGSNQPQHF TGTGCCAGCAGCTTAGGTGGAAGGGGAAGCAATCAGCCCCAGCATTTT
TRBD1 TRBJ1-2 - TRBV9 CASSPGGGPANYGYTF TGTGCCAGCAGCCCAGGAGGGGGCCCAGCTAACTATGGCTACACCTTC
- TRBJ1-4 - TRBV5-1 CASSLDRNEKLFF TGCGCCAGCAGCTTGGACAGGAATGAAAAACTGTTTTTT
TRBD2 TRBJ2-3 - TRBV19 CASSNWEGTTSTDTQYF TGTGCCAGTAGTAACTGGGAGGGGACGACTAGCACAGATACGCAGTATTTT
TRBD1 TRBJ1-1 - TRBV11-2 CASSLNIPGQAVEAFF TGTGCCAGCAGCTTAAATATCCCGGGACAGGCGGTTGAGGCTTTCTTT
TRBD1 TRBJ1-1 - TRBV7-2 CASSLQGASTEAFF TGTGCCAGCAGCTTGCAGGGGGCCTCCACTGAAGCTTTCTTT
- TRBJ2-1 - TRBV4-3 CASSQDFGSYNEQFF TGCGCCAGCAGCCAAGATTTTGGTAGCTACAATGAGCAGTTCTTC